The text below deals with one T cell receptor beta chain. The specificity of this receptor is unknown. No base quality information exists; no much larger clone differs at one position. The library was prepared using the immunoSEQ multiplex PCR assay. TCRdb re-hosts the immuneACCESS table, in-frame sequences only. Its copies lack some clones; in the studies checked, an unresolved V gene accounts for under half of them, and the cause for the rest is not known. The sample contains 200,000 or so clones, roughly 94% of them found a single time. The ten most abundant clones make up about 1.6% of the sample. This sample is part of a study of control samples from healthy donors and cancer patients (dated by TCRdb to 2019 to 2021). Clipping removes 2 bases from V and 0 bases from J, with 4 as the unmatched junction base count. As encoded in the germline V gene, CDR1 is SGDLS while CDR2 is YYNGEE. The cysteine opens and the phenylalanine closes a CDR3 of 15 amino acids. Kept here is only the CDR3 DNA, which spans 45 bases and is read in frame from base 1.

The receptor was isolated from a man aged 50 to 59 in good health. Sequenced material: blood. This chain joins TRBV9 to TRBJ1-1; TRBD1 agrees with 7 junctional bases. The nucleotide sequence reads as follows: TGTGCCAGCAGCGTCCAGGGGGAGATGAACACTGAAGCTTTCTTT. It specifies CASSVQGEMNTEAFF.